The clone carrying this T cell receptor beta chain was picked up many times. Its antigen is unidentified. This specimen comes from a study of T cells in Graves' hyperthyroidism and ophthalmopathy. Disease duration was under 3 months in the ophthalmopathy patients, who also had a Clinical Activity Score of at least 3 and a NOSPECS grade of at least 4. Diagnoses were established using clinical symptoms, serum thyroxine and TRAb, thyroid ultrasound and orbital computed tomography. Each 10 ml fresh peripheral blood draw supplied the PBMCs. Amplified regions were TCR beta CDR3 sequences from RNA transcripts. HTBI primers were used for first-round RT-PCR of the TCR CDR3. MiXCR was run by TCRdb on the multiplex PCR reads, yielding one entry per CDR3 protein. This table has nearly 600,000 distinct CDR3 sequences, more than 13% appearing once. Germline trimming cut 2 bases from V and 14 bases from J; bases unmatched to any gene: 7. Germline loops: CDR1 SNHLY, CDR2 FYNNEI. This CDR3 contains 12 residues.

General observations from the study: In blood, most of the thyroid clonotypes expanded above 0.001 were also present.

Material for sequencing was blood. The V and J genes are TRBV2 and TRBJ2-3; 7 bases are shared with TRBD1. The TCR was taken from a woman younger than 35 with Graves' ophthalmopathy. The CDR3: CASSERGPGGYF. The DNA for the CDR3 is TGTGCCAGCAGTGAAAGGGGGCCAGGGGGGTATTTT.